A single T cell receptor beta chain is shown here with its context. Its antigen is undetermined. The data derive from a study of cytomegalovirus exposure and HLA in healthy donors. Findings of the study overall: Sequences of the TCR beta chain were said to predict the HLA-A and HLA-B alleles of most subjects accurately.

Amplification used 60 Vbeta primers and 13 Jbeta primers. Original methodology: Some 11 million of the roughly 77 million unique TCR beta chains counted in a later analysis were shared. Profiled with immunoSEQ multiplex PCR; TCRdb holds only in-frame clones, not every one. The D gene and trimming were derived from the DNA, and the V and J assignments and clone size from that table. The data contain about 280,000 clones, about 87% of them singletons. Though probably carrying unrecorded immune exposures, donors were nominally healthy at sampling. The junction had 3 bases not matched to a gene; V was cut back by 0 bases and J by 2 bases. The CDR3 length is 15 residues. The germline V gene encodes CDR1 SGHTS and CDR2 YDEGEE.

V and J are TRBV5-8 and TRBJ2-3, with 7 bases aligning to TRBD1. Sequencing was performed on PBMCs. The TCR originated in a woman under 30 in good health and CMV-seronegative. The CDR3 is CASSLAGTVTDTQYF. Written as DNA, the CDR3 is TGTGCCAGCAGCTTGGCCGGGACAGTCACAGATACGCAGTATTTT.